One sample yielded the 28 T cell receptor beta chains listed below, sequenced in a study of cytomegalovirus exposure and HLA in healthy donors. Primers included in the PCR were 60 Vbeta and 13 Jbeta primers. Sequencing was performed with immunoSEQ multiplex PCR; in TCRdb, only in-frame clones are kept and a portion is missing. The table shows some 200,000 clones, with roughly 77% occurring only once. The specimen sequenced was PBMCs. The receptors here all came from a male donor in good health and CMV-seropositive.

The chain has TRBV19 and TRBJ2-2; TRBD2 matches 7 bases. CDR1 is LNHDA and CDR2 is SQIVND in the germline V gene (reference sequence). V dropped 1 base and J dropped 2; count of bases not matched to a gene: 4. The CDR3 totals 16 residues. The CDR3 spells CASSIVSGTNTGELFF. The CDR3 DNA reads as TGTGCCAGTAGTATAGTAAGCGGGACCAACACCGGGGAGCTGTTTTTT.

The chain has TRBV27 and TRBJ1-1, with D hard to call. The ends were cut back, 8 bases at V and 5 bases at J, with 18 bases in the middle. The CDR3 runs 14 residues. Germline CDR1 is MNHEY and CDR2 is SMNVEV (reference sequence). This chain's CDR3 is CASVLKPGNTEAFF. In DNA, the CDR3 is TGTGCCAGCGTCCTAAAGCCGGGGAATACTGAAGCTTTCTTT.

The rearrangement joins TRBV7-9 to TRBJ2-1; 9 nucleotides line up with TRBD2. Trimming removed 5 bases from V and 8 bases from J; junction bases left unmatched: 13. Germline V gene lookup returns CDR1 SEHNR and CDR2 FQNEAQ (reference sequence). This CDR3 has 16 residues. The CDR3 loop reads CASSDRLAGLGHEQFF. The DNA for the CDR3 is TGTGCCAGCAGCGACCGTCTAGCGGGGCTGGGCCATGAGCAGTTCTTC.

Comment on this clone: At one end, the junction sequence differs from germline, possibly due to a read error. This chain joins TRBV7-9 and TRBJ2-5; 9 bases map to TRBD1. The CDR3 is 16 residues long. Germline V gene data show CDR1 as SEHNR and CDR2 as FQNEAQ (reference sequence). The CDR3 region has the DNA TGTTCCAGCAGCCCAGCAGGGACAGGGCACCAAGAGACCCAGTACTTC. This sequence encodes CSSSPAGTGHQETQYF.

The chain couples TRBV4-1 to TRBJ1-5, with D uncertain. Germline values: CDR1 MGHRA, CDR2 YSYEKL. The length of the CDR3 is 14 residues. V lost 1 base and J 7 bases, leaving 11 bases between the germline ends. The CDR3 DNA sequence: TGCGCCAGCAGCCAAGGCAGAACGGGGCAGCCCCAGCATTTT. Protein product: CASSQGRTGQPQHF.

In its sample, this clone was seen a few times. The CDR3 DNA is TGTGCCAGTAGGGCCGGGACAGCAAGAAGGTCCACTGAAGCTTTCTTT. Translating it yields CASRAGTARRSTEAFF. The gene calls are TRBV19 and TRBJ1-1; TRBD1 agrees at 7 bases. V was clipped by 6 bases and J by 4 bases; unmatched bases: 14. Germline loops: CDR1 LNHDA, CDR2 SQIVND (reference sequence). The CDR3 extends over 16 amino acids.

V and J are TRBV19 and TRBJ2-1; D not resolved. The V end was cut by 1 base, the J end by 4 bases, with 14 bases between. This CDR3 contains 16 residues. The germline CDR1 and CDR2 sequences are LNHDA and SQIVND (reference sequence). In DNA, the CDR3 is TGTGCCAGTAGTATAGGGGTGCGGCCAGTTTACAATGAGCAGTTCTTC. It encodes CASSIGVRPVYNEQFF. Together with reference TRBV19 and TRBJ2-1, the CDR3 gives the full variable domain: DGGITQSPKYLFRKEGQNVTLSCEQNLNHDAMYWYRQDPGQGLRLIYYSQIVNDFQKGDIAEGYSVSREKKESFPLTVTSAQKNPTAFYLCASSIGVRPVYNEQFFGPGTRLTVL.

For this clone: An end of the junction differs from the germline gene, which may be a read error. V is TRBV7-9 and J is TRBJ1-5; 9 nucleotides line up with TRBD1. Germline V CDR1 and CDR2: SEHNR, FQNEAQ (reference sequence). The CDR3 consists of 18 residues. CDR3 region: CSSSLAGQGLYSNQPQHF. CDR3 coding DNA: TGTTCCAGCAGCTTAGCGGGACAGGGCCTGTATAGCAATCAGCCCCAGCATTTT. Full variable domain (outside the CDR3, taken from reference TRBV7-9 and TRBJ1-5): DTGVSQNPRHKITKRGQNVTFRCDPISEHNRLYWYRQTLGQGPEFLTYFQNEAQLEKSRLLSDRFSAERPKGSFSTLEIQRTEQGDSAMYLCSSSLAGQGLYSNQPQHFGDGTRLSIL.

The CDR3 nucleotides are TGTGCCAGCAGCTTAGATCCTAGCGGGAATACTGAGCAGTTCTTC. Translated, it gives CASSLDPSGNTEQFF. The chain employs TRBV11-2 and TRBJ2-1, with TRBD2 matching 9 bases. Germline loops: CDR1 SGHAT, CDR2 FQNNGV. The CDR3 is 15 residues long. The trim removed 0 bases at V and 9 bases at J, leaving 6 bases unmatched.

The CDR3 sequence: CASSPRSGTSEKLFF. DNA of the CDR3: TGTGCCAGTAGTCCCCGATCCGGGACATCCGAAAAACTGTTTTTT. V usage is TRBV19 and J usage is TRBJ1-4, with D maybe TRBD1 (6 bases). There are 15 residues in the CDR3. V was trimmed by 5 bases and J by 8 bases, leaving 18 bases between them. Germline V gene lookup returns CDR1 LNHDA and CDR2 SQIVND (reference sequence).

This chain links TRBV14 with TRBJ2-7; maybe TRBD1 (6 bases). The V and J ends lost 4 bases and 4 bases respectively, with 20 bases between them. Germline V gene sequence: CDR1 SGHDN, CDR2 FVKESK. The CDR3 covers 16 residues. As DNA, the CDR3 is TGTGCCAGCAGCCGCCTTTCCGGGACATGGCCGTACGAGCAGTACTTC. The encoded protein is CASSRLSGTWPYEQYF.

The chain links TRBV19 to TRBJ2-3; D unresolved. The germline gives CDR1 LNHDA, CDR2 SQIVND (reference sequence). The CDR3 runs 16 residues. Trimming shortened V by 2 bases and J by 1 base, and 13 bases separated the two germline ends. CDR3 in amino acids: CASSIKITGGTDTQYF. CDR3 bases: TGTGCCAGTAGTATAAAAATCACTGGAGGCACAGATACGCAGTATTTT.

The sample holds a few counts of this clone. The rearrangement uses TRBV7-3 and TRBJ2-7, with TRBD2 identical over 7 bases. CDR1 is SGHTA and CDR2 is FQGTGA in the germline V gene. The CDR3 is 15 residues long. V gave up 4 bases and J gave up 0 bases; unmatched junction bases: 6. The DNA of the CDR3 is TGTGCCAGCAGCTACGAGCGGGGTCGCTCCTACGAGCAGTACTTC. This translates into CASSYERGRSYEQYF.

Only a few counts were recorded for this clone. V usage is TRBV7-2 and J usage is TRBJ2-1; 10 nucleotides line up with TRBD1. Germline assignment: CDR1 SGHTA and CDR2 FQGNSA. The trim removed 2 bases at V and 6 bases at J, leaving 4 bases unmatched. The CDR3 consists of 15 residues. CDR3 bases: TGTGCCAGCAGCTTATTCGGGACAGGGGTCAATGAGCAGTTCTTC. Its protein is CASSLFGTGVNEQFF.

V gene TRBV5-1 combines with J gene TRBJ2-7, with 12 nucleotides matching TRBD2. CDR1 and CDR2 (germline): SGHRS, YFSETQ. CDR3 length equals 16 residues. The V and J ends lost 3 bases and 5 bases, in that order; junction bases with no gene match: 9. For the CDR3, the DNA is TGCGCCAGCAGCTCTATAAGGACTAGCGGGAAGGACGAGCAGTACTTC. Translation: CASSSIRTSGKDEQYF.

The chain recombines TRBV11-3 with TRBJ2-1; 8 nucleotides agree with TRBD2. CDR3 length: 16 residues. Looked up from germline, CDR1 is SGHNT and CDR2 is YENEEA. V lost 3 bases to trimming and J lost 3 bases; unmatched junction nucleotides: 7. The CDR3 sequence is CASSLGGLAVYNEQFF. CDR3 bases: TGTGCCAGCAGCTTGGGAGGACTAGCTGTCTACAATGAGCAGTTCTTC.

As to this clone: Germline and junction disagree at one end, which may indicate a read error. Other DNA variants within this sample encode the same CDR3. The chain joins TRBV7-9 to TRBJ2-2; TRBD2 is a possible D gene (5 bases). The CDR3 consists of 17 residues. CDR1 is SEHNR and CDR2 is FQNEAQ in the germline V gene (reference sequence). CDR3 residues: CASGPGYRTRGTGELFF. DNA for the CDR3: TGCGCCAGCGGCCCTGGGTATAGGACTCGGGGCACCGGGGAGCTGTTTTTT.

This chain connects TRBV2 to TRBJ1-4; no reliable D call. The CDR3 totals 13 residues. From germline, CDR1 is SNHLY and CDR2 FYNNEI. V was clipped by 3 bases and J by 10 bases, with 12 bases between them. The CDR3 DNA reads TGTGCCAGCAGTGAGGGCCTGGAAGGAAAACTGTTTTTT. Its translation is CASSEGLEGKLFF.

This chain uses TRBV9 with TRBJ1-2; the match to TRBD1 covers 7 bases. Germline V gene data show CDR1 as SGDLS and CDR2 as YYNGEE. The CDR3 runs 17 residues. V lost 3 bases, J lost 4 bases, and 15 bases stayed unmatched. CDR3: CASSAELGKQGTYGYTF. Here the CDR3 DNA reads TGTGCCAGCAGCGCCGAGTTAGGGAAACAGGGGACCTATGGCTACACCTTC.

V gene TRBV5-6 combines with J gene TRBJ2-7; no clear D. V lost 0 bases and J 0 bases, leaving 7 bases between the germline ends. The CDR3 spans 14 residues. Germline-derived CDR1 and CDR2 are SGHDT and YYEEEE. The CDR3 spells CASSLVSSSYEQYF. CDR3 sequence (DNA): TGTGCCAGCAGCTTGGTCTCCAGCTCCTACGAGCAGTACTTC.

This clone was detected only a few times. This CDR3 is CASSGGFGNTIYF. For the CDR3, the DNA is TGTGCCAGCAGTGGAGGGTTTGGAAACACCATATATTTT. V is TRBV25-1 and J is TRBJ1-3; D gene unclear. CDR3 size: 13 residues. The V end lost 4 bases, the J end lost 3 bases, and 7 bases lay between the germline ends. Germline CDR1 is MGHDK and CDR2 is SYGVNS.

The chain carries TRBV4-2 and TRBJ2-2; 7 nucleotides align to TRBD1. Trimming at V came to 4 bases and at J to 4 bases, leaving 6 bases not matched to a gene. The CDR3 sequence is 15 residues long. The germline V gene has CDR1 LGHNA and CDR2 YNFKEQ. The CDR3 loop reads CASSLNRQGTGELFF. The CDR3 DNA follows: TGTGCCAGCAGCCTCAATCGACAGGGCACCGGGGAGCTGTTTTTT.

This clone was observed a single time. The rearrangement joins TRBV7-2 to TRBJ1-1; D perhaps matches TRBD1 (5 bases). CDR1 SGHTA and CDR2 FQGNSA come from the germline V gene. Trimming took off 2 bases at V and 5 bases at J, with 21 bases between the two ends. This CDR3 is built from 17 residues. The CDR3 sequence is CASSLMAPRAVGTEAFF. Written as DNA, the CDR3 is TGTGCCAGCAGCTTAATGGCCCCCAGGGCGGTGGGGACTGAAGCTTTCTTT.

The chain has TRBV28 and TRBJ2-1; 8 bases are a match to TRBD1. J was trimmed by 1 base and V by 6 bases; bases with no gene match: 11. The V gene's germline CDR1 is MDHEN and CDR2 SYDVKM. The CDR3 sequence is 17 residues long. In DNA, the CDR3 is TGTGCCAGCAGACCTTCGCAGGGGGCGGGTTCCTACAATGAGCAGTTCTTC. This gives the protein CASRPSQGAGSYNEQFF.

DNA for the CDR3: TGTGCCTGGAGTTACAGAGACAGGGGAGGCTACACCTTC. Protein: CAWSYRDRGGYTF. This chain links TRBV30 with TRBJ1-2; 8 nucleotides line up with TRBD1. Trimming at V came to 2 bases and at J to 8 bases, leaving 7 bases not matched to a gene. Germline V gene sequence: CDR1 GTSNPN, CDR2 SVGIG (reference sequence). This CDR3 region has 13 residues.

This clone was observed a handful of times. The CDR3 region is CASSLITGANVLTF. The CDR3 region has the DNA TGTGCCAGCAGCTTAATAACTGGGGCCAACGTCCTGACTTTC. The chain combines TRBV7-3 with TRBJ2-6, with unresolved D. Germline V gene lookup returns CDR1 SGHTA and CDR2 FQGTGA. Trimming removed 1 base from V and 2 bases from J, with 3 bases in between. CDR3 size: 14 residues.

The CDR3 here is CASMRAGVDTEAFF. The CDR3 DNA is TGTGCCAGCATGAGGGCCGGGGTCGACACTGAAGCTTTCTTT. This chain uses TRBV6-5 with TRBJ1-1; D call uncertain. Germline V CDR1 and CDR2: MNHEY, SVGAGI. V was trimmed by 7 bases and J by 3 bases, leaving 15 bases between them. The CDR3 has 14 amino acids.

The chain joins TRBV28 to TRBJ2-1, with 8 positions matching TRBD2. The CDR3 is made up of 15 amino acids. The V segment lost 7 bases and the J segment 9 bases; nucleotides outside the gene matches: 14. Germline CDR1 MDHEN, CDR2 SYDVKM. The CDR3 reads CASIGTGAGEGEQFF. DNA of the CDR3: TGTGCCAGCATTGGAACGGGAGCGGGAGAGGGTGAGCAGTTCTTC.